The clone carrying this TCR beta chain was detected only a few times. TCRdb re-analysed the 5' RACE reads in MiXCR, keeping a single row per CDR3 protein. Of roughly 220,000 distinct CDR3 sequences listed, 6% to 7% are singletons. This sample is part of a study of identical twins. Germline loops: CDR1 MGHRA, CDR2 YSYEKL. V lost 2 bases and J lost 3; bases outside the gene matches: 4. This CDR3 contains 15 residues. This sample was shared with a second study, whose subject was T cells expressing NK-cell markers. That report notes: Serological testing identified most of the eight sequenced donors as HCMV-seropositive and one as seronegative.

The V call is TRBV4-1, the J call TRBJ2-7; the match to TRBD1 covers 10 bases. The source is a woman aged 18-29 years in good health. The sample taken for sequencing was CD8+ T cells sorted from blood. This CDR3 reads CASSQPGDRGYEQYF. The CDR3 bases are TGCGCCAGCAGCCAACCCGGGGACAGGGGCTACGAGCAGTACTTC.